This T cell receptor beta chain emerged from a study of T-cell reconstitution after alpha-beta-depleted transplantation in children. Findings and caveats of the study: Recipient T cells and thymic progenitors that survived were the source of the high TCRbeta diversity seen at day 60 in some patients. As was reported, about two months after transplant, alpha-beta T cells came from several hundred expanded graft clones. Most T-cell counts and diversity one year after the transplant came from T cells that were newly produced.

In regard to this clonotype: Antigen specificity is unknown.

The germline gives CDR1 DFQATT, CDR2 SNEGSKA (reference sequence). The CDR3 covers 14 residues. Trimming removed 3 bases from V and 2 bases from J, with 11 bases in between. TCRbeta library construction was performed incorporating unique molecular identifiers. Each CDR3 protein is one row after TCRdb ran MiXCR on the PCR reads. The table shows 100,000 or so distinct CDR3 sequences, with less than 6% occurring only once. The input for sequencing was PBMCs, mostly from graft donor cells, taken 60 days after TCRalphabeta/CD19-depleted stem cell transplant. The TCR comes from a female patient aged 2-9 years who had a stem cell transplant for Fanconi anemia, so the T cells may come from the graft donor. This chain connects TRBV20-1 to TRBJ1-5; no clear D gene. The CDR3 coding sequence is TGCAGTGCTAGCGTACAGAGGGGCAATCAGCCCCAGCATTTT. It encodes CSASVQRGNQPQHF.